The 15 T cell receptor beta chains reported below all come from one sample, sequenced in a study of T cells in Graves' hyperthyroidism and ophthalmopathy. Amplified TCR beta CDR3 regions came from RNA transcripts. During a first-round RT-PCR of the TCR CDR3, the HTBI primer set was used. TCRdb processed the multiplex PCR reads anew with MiXCR; each CDR3 protein has one entry. The table records some 720,000 distinct CDR3 sequences, less than 20% of them present only once. Sequenced sample: blood. The receptor set was obtained from a man aged 18 to 30 with Graves' hyperthyroidism.

The V and J genes are TRBV7-3 and TRBJ1-1; maybe TRBD1 (6 bases). Trimming took off 7 bases at V and 1 base at J, with 10 bases between the two ends. Germline V gene sequence: CDR1 SGHTA, CDR2 FQGTGA. The CDR3 contains 13 residues. The CDR3 DNA is TGTGCCAGCAAGGGGACACCGAACACTGAAGCTTTCTTT. As protein: CASKGTPNTEAFF. Full variable domain (missing parts from reference TRBV7-3 and TRBJ1-1): GAGVSQTPSNKVTEKGKYVELRCDPISGHTALYWYRQSLGQGPEFLIYFQGTGAADDSGLPNDRFFAVRPEGSVSTLKIQRTERGDSAVYLCASKGTPNTEAFFGQGTRLTVV.

V usage is TRBV30 and J usage is TRBJ1-6, with 10 bases that match TRBD1. CDR1 and CDR2 (germline): GTSNPN, SVGIG (reference sequence). After removal of 4 bases from V and 4 bases from J, the junction contained 7 bases not matched to a gene. The CDR3 is 16 residues long. CDR3 region: CAWTRGTGAYNSPLHF. The CDR3 DNA reads as TGTGCCTGGACCAGAGGGACAGGGGCGTATAATTCACCCCTCCACTTT.

This clonotype was seen ten or more times. The V and J genes are TRBV18 and TRBJ1-2; 7 bases are a match to TRBD1. CDR1 and CDR2 from the germline V gene are KGHSH and LQKENI. There are 14 residues in the CDR3. V trimming: 3 bases; J trimming: 3 bases; junction bases outside the gene matches: 4. CDR3 residues: CASSPIGQDYGYTF. The DNA for the CDR3 is TGTGCCAGCTCACCTATCGGACAGGACTATGGCTACACCTTC.

This clonotype was recorded at least ten times. The V call is TRBV11-3, the J call TRBJ2-3, with TRBD2 matching over 13 bases. Germline V lookup: CDR1 SGHNT, CDR2 YENEEA. The CDR3 runs 16 residues. Trimming removed 5 bases from V and 3 bases from J; junction bases left unmatched: 5. CDR3 sequence reads: CASSQGTSGTTDTQYF. CDR3 nucleotides: TGTGCCAGCAGCCAAGGGACTAGCGGGACTACAGATACGCAGTATTTT.

The chain employs TRBV5-1 and TRBJ2-3; D is undetermined. This CDR3 is built from 17 residues. CDR1 SGHRS and CDR2 YFSETQ come from the germline V gene. With 0 bases removed from V and 1 base from J, the gap between germline ends came to 15 bases. The CDR3 spells CASSLDRLPGGTDTQYF. In DNA form, the CDR3 reads TGCGCCAGCAGCTTGGATCGGCTCCCCGGAGGCACAGATACGCAGTATTTT.

J is TRBJ1-6 and V is TRBV6-4; D perhaps matches TRBD1 (5 bases). The germline gives CDR1 MRHNA, CDR2 SNTAGT. The length of the CDR3 is 15 residues. Trimming took 5 bases from V and 7 from J, leaving 15 bases between them. The chain's CDR3 is CASSYLDRFNSPLHF. DNA for the CDR3: TGTGCCAGCAGTTACCTCGACAGATTCAATTCACCCCTCCACTTT.

This clonotype was counted between two and nine times. A read error may produce the germline difference seen at one junction end. CDR3 bases: TGTGCCAGCAGTGTCGGACTCGGCTACGAGCAGTGCTTC. Its translation is CASSVGLGYEQCF. The gene calls are TRBV28 and TRBJ2-7; D possibly corresponds to TRBD2 (5 bases). The CDR3 length is 13 residues. The germline CDR1 and CDR2 sequences are MDHEN and SYDVKM. Drawing the rest from reference TRBV28 and TRBJ2-7, the complete variable domain is DVKVTQSSRYLVKRTGEKVFLECVQDMDHENMFWYRQDPGLGLRLIYFSYDVKMKEKGDIPEGYSVSREKKERFSLILESASTNQTSMYLCASSVGLGYEQCFGPGTRLTVT.

This clonotype has a count of ten or more. This chain joins TRBV10-3 and TRBJ2-5; 14 nucleotides line up with TRBD2. J gave up 0 bases and V 10 bases, and 4 bases lay outside the gene matches. The CDR3 has 15 amino acids. Germline CDR1 and CDR2: ENHRY and SYGVKD. The CDR3 DNA reads as TGTGCCACCCGGACTAGCGGGAGGTACCAAGAGACCCAGTACTTC. It yields the protein CATRTSGRYQETQYF.

This clonotype has a handful of counts. The rearrangement joins TRBV6-1 to TRBJ2-5, with 10 bases fitting TRBD1. The V gene end was trimmed by 5 bases and the J gene end by 5 bases; junction bases not matched to a gene: 8. CDR3 length: 15 amino acids. In germline, CDR1 is MNHNS, CDR2 SASEGT. As DNA, the CDR3 is TGTGCCAGCAGTTCGGGACAGGGGCATCGTGAGACCCAGTACTTC. This sequence encodes CASSSGQGHRETQYF.

This clonotype was seen ten or more times. J is TRBJ2-1 and V is TRBV28; tentative D call: TRBD2 (6 bases). Trimming pared 3 bases from V and 4 bases from J, leaving 10 bases between. Germline lookup yields CDR1 MDHEN and CDR2 SYDVKM. The CDR3 loop spans 14 amino acids. As DNA, the CDR3 is TGTGCCAGCAGTTTCGCTAGCGCGTACAATGAGCAGTTCTTC. Amino acids: CASSFASAYNEQFF.

The chain is built from TRBV4-3 and TRBJ2-2, with TRBD2 identical over 7 bases. Germline V gene lookup returns CDR1 LGHNA and CDR2 YSLEER. The length of the CDR3 is 16 residues. J was trimmed by 3 bases and V by 1 base; bases with no gene match: 5. CDR3 nucleotides: TGCGCCAGCAGCCAAGGTTCTAGCGGATACACCGGGGAGCTGTTTTTT. Translation: CASSQGSSGYTGELFF.

This clonotype turned up a few times. V and J are TRBV2 and TRBJ2-7; maybe TRBD2 (5 bases). The CDR3 loop spans 14 amino acids. CDR1 and CDR2 (germline): SNHLY, FYNNEI. The V end was cut by 0 bases, the J end by 9 bases, with 15 bases between. The CDR3 sequence: CASSEAEERPWQYF. Here the CDR3 DNA reads TGTGCCAGCAGTGAAGCGGAGGAGCGGCCTTGGCAGTACTTC.

In this sample, this clonotype turned up many times. The genes are TRBV27 and TRBJ2-2, with D perhaps matching TRBD1 or TRBD2 (5 bases each). The CDR3 is 14 amino acids. Trimming removed 6 bases at V and 3 bases at J, with 11 bases between. In germline, CDR1 is MNHEY, CDR2 SMNVEV (reference sequence). CDR3 bases: TGTGCCAGCAGCCCCGGGACCTACACCGGGGAGCTGTTTTTT. Protein: CASSPGTYTGELFF.

This clonotype was found many times. This chain links TRBV10-3 with TRBJ2-7; 14 bases agree with TRBD2. V was clipped by 3 bases and J by 5 bases; unmatched bases: 9. The germline V gene has CDR1 ENHRY and CDR2 SYGVKD. CDR3 length equals 17 residues. The CDR3 DNA is TGTGCCATCAGTGATAGACTAGCGGGAGGGACGATGGACGAGCAGTACTTC. This translates into CAISDRLAGGTMDEQYF.

This clonotype was detected only a few times. V and J are TRBV18 and TRBJ2-1; the D is unclear. V lost 3 bases and J 6 bases, leaving 15 bases between the germline ends. CDR3 size: 15 residues. Germline V gene sequence: CDR1 KGHSH, CDR2 LQKENI. The CDR3 DNA reads TGTGCCAGCTCACCCAATGCGGCGACCTTCAATGAGCAGTTCTTC. Translating it yields CASSPNAATFNEQFF.